This TCR beta chain derives from a study of neurological immune-mediated disorders. Template-switch 5'RACE cDNA synthesis added a 10-nucleotide unique molecular identifier. TCRdb redid the calling of the 5' RACE reads with MiXCR, one entry per CDR3 protein. The sample contains roughly 61,000 distinct CDR3 sequences, approximately 11% of which appear only once. Germline-derived CDR1 and CDR2 are DFQATT and SNEGSKA (reference sequence). The CDR3 contains 13 residues. The trim removed 7 bases at V and 1 base at J, leaving 5 bases unmatched. The table lists this clonotype with many counts. Antigen unknown. Time point meaning: longitudinal time-point 1 (baseline). 2 million unsorted PBMCs were stored in RNAlater at -80 °C before RNA extraction. Study-wide findings and caveats: While HTLV-1-associated myelopathy showed the greatest TCR clonal expansion, multiple sclerosis showed the least, falling below healthy controls. Across subjects, no CDR3 amino acid sequence appeared in expanded clones of more than one subject, a finding that suggested private repertoires in all groups.

The receptor was isolated from a male donor with HTLV-1-associated myelopathy (HAM/TSP). The sequenced sample was PBMCs. V is TRBV20-1 and J is TRBJ2-7, with TRBD2 identical over 9 bases. CDR3 protein: CSVQRGVSYEQYF. The DNA of the CDR3 is TGCAGTGTTCAGCGGGGGGTATCCTACGAGCAGTACTTC.